Sequencing of this T cell receptor beta chain was carried out in a study of T cells after yellow fever vaccination. In the study overall: SMART-Seq v4 Ultra Low Input handled preparation of low-cell-number fractions. Study conclusions and caveats: Sorted repertoires could include abundant contaminating clonotypes from bulk cells.

A universal primer site and UMIs were added as TCR cDNA was made by 5'RACE template switching. TCRdb independently ran MiXCR on the 5' RACE reads; one entry per CDR3 protein. The table shows 250,000 to 400,000 distinct CDR3 sequences, with approximately 4% occurring only once. In its sample, this clonotype was seen many times. Its antigen is unidentified. V dropped 4 bases and J dropped 4; count of bases not matched to a gene: 6. Per the germline V gene, CDR1 is SGHRS and CDR2 is YFSETQ. CDR3 length: 15 residues. This clonotype was obtained from a man in his late teens or twenties who received the YFV17D yellow fever vaccine. Sample: PBMCs, taken 5 days after the yellow fever booster vaccination. The rearrangement links TRBV5-1 to TRBJ2-1; 9 positions match TRBD2. The CDR3 region has the DNA TGCGCCAGCAGCATATCTAGCGGGGAGTACAATGAGCAGTTCTTC. Amino acids: CASSISSGEYNEQFF. The full variable domain, completed using reference TRBV5-1 and TRBJ2-1, is KAGVTQTPRYLIKTRGQQVTLSCSPISGHRSVSWYQQTPGQGLQFLFEYFSETQRNKGNFPGRFSGRQFSNSRSEMNVSTLELGDSALYLCASSISSGEYNEQFFGPGTRLTVL.